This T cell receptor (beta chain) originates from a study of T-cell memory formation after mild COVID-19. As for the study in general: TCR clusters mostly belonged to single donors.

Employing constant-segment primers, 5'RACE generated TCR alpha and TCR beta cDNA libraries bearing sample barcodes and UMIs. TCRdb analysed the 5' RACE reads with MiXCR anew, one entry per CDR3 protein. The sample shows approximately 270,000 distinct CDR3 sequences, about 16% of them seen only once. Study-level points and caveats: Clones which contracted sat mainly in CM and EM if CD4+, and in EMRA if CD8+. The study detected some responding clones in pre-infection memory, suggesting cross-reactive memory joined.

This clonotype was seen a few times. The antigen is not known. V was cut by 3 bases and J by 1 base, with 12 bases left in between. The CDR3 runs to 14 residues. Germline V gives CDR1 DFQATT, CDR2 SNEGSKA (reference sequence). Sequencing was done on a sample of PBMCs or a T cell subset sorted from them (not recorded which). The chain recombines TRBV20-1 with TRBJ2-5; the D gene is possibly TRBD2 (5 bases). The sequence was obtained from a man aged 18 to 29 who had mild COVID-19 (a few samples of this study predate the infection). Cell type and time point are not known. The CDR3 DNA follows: TGCAGTGCTAGGGATTCGGCGGGCCAAGAGACCCAGTACTTC. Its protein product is CSARDSAGQETQYF.